This T cell receptor beta chain was recovered during a study of early T cells in non-severe SARS-CoV-2 infection. Study at large: Alpha and beta chains were unpaired, from unsorted whole-blood bulk RNA.

One entry per CDR3 protein, called by TCRdb with MiXCR from the 5' RACE reads. The sample records tens of thousands of distinct CDR3 sequences, under 15% being singletons. This clonotype was found many times. Antigen: not known. The study, taken as a whole, reports: Lookups in VDJdb leaned toward anti-spike CD8 responses and missed private and CD4 specificities.

The sequence derives from an adult who was a healthcare worker with PCR-confirmed SARS-CoV-2 infection or an uninfected control (not recorded which). Material: whole blood.

The CDR3 nucleotides are TGTGCCAGCAGTACCAGACTAGCGGGCCTGGGGACCCAGTACTTC. It codes for CASSTRLAGLGTQYF. The chain couples TRBV12-3 or TRBV12-4 to TRBJ2-5, with TRBD2 matching 10 bases. There are 15 residues in the CDR3. Trimming took 5 bases from V and 7 from J; bases not matched to a gene: 10.